This record concerns one T cell receptor beta chain sequence. The data belong to a study of T cell responses to AZD1222 COVID-19 vaccine. V was trimmed by 2 bases and J by 5 bases, leaving 6 bases between them. The CDR3 is made up of 12 amino acids. Germline V gives CDR1 MDHEN, CDR2 SYDVKM. Assay used: immunoSEQ multiplex PCR; TCRdb lists only in-frame clones, some missing. The sample contains under 150,000 clones, approximately 90% of which appear only once. The receptor's source is an adult in good health. The source was peripheral blood, collected on day 0 of AZD1222 vaccination. The V and J genes are TRBV28 and TRBJ1-2, with D hard to call. CDR3 sequence reads: CASSLAGYGYTF. CDR3 in DNA: TGTGCCAGCAGTTTAGCCGGGTATGGCTACACCTTC.